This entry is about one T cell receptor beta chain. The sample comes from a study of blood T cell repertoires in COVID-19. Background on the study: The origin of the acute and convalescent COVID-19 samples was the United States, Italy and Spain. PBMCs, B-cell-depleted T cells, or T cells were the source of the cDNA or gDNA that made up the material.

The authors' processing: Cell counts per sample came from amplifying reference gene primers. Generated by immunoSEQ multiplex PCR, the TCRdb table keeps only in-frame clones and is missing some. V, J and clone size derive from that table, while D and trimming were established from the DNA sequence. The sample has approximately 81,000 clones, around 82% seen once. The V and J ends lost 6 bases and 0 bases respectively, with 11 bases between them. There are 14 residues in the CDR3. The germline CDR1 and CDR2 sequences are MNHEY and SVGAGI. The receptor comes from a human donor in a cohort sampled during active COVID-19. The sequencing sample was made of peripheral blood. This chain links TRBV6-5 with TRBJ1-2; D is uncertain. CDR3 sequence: CASRTTGTNYGYTF. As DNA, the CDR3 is TGTGCCAGCAGGACCACCGGGACTAACTATGGCTACACCTTC.